Below, 10 T cell receptor beta chains from the same sample are listed, as sequenced in a study of CD8 T cells in Susac syndrome. cDNA came from approximately 0.5 to 1 ug RNA primed by random hexamers. TCRdb re-derived calls from the immunoSEQ multiplex PCR reads in MiXCR, one entry per CDR3 protein. The table records 85,000 to 120,000 distinct CDR3 sequences, roughly 95% of them present only once. Sequencing was carried out using CD8+ T cells from PBMCs. The receptors stem from a human donor with Susac syndrome.

The gene calls are TRBV27 and TRBJ1-2; no reliable D call. This CDR3 has 15 amino acids. Germline loops: CDR1 MNHEY, CDR2 SMNVEV (reference sequence). Trimming left V 5 bases short and J 3 bases short, with 16 bases between. The CDR3: CASSPDYMTDYGYTF. CDR3 DNA sequence: TGTGCCAGCAGTCCCGATTACATGACTGACTATGGCTACACCTTC.

V usage is TRBV29-1 and J usage is TRBJ1-2; no clear D. Trimming left V 4 bases short and J 8 bases short, with 8 bases between. This CDR3 spans 10 amino acids. The germline V gene encodes CDR1 SQVTM and CDR2 ANQGSEA. CDR3 nucleotide sequence: TGCAGCGTTGGGAGTGGCGGCTACACCTTC. It yields the protein CSVGSGGYTF.

V is TRBV9 and J is TRBJ1-1; D remains unclear. CDR1 is SGDLS and CDR2 is YYNGEE in the germline V gene. The germline V and J ends were trimmed by 2 bases and 6 bases, with 8 bases remaining between them. This CDR3 is built from 12 residues. Here the CDR3 DNA reads TGTGCCAGCAGCGTTGGCGGCTCTGAAGCTTTCTTT. As protein: CASSVGGSEAFF.

The rearrangement joins TRBV11-2 to TRBJ1-1; possible D gene TRBD1, 6 bases. The CDR3 extends over 14 amino acids. CDR1 and CDR2 from the germline V gene are SGHAT and FQNNGV. Trimming took 1 base from V and 8 from J, leaving 14 bases between them. CDR3 coding DNA: TGTGCCAGCAGCTTAGGGGGCCGGACAGCAGAAGCTTTCTTT. Residues: CASSLGGRTAEAFF.

The rearrangement uses TRBV24-1 and TRBJ1-2; no clear D gene. The germline CDR1 and CDR2 sequences are KGHDR and SFDVKD. The CDR3 extends over 15 amino acids. Trimming stripped 3 bases from V and 0 bases from J, with 10 bases between. DNA for the CDR3: TGTGCCACCAGTGATGGAGGCCGCACTAACTATGGCTACACCTTC. Its protein product is CATSDGGRTNYGYTF.

CDR3 protein: CATSGEGDQETQYF. In nucleotides, the CDR3 is TGTGCCACCAGTGGGGAGGGGGACCAAGAGACCCAGTACTTC. The rearrangement links TRBV24-1 to TRBJ2-5; D is perhaps TRBD2 (7 bases). CDR3 length: 14 amino acids. Germline V gene sequence: CDR1 KGHDR, CDR2 SFDVKD. V was pared by 5 bases and J by 0 bases, with 9 bases between.

V gene TRBV27 combines with J gene TRBJ2-1; TRBD1 agrees at 12 bases. CDR3 size: 13 residues. Germline-derived CDR1 and CDR2 are MNHEY and SMNVEV (reference sequence). V was clipped by 4 bases and J by 15 bases; unmatched bases: 7. The CDR3 sequence: CASSSGQGAVGFF. The CDR3 DNA sequence: TGTGCCAGCAGTTCGGGACAGGGGGCTGTCGGGTTCTTC.

V is TRBV12-5 and J is TRBJ1-1; no definite D call. The CDR3 is 11 amino acids. Germline lookup yields CDR1 LGHNT and CDR2 FRNRAP. Trimming removed 6 bases from V and 10 bases from J, with 12 bases in between. The CDR3 loop reads CASGLNRTAFF. CDR3 bases: TGTGCTAGTGGCCTCAACCGCACAGCTTTCTTT.

This CDR3 is CASSTDPTSYGYTF. The CDR3 DNA follows: TGTGCCAGCAGTACGGACCCTACGAGCTATGGCTACACCTTC. This rearrangement joins TRBV6-6 to TRBJ1-2; no firm D call. Germline values: CDR1 MNHNY, CDR2 SVGAGI (reference sequence). The CDR3 extends over 14 amino acids. Deletions cut 5 bases from V and 4 bases from J, with 14 bases between.

This chain uses TRBV12-3 or TRBV12-4 with TRBJ2-6; 7 bases agree with TRBD2. This CDR3 is 14 amino acids long. V was pared by 6 bases and J by 9 bases, with 8 bases of the junction left unmatched. The CDR3, as DNA: TGTGCCAGCAGGGGGGAGGGGATTGACAACGTCCTGACTTTC. This sequence encodes CASRGEGIDNVLTF.